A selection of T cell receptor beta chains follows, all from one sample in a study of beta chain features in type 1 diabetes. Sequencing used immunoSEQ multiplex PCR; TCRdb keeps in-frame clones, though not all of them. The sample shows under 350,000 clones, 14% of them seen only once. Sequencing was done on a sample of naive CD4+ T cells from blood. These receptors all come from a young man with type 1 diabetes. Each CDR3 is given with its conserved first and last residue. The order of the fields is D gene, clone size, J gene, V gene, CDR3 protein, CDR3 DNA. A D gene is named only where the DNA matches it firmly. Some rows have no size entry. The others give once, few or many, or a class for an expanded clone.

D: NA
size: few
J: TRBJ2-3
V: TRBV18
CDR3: CASSPAYF
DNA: TGTGCCAGCTCACCGGCTTATTTT

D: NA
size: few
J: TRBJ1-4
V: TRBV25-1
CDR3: CASRSASTEKLFF
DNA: TGTGCCAGCCGGTCAGCGTCAACTGAAAAACTGTTTTTT

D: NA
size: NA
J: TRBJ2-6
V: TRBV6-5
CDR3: CASSLGDTGANVLTF
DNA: TGTGCCAGCAGCTTAGGGGATACTGGGGCCAACGTCCTGACTTTC

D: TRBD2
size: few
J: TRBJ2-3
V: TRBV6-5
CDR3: CASSYSILAATDTQYF
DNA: TGTGCCAGCAGTTACTCGATACTAGCGGCCACAGATACGCAGTATTTT

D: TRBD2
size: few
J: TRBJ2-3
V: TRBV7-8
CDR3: CASRLAGGTDTQYF
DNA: TGTGCCAGCAGGTTAGCGGGAGGCACAGATACGCAGTATTTT

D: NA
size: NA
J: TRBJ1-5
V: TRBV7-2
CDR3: CASSLAVDQPQHF
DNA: TGTGCCAGCAGCTTAGCGGTAGATCAGCCCCAGCATTTT

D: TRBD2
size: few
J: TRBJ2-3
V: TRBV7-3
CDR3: CASSYGGSSTDTQYF
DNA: TGTGCCAGCAGCTATGGCGGGAGTAGCACAGATACGCAGTATTTT

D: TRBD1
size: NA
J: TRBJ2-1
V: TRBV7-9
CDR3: CASNRYQGAHEQFF
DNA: TGTGCCAGCAATCGATATCAGGGGGCGCATGAGCAGTTCTTC

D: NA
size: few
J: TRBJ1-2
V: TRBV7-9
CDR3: CASSLVGSEGYTF
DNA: TGTGCCAGCAGCTTAGTAGGGAGTGAGGGCTACACCTTC

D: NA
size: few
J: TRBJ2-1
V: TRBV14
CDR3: CASSLFQGNEQFF
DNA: TGTGCCAGCAGCCTTTTTCAGGGGAATGAGCAGTTCTTC

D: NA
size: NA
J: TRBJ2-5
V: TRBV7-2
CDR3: CASSLVAEETQYF
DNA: TGTGCCAGCAGCTTAGTGGCTGAAGAGACCCAGTACTTC

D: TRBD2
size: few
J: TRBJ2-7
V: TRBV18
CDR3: CASSLAGVDEQYF
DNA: TGTGCCAGCTCACTAGCGGGAGTCGACGAGCAGTACTTC

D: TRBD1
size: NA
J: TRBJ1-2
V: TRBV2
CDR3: CASSVQDRSYGYTF
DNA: TGTGCCAGCAGTGTTCAGGACAGGTCGTATGGCTACACCTTC

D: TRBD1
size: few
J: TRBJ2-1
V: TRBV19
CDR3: CASSIVVGQGGDEQFF
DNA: TGTGCCAGTAGTATAGTGGTAGGACAGGGAGGCGATGAGCAGTTCTTC

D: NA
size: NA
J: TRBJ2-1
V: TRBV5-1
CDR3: CASSLGVGASEQFF
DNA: TGCGCCAGCAGCTTGGGCGTGGGGGCGAGTGAGCAGTTCTTC

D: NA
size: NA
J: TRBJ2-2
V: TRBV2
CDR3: CASSELVRTGELFF
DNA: TGTGCCAGCAGTGAGCTAGTGAGGACCGGGGAGCTGTTTTTT

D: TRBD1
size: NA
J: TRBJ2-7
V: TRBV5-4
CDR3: CASSLRTGTSYEQYF
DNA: TGTGCCAGCAGCCTCAGGACAGGGACATCCTACGAGCAGTACTTC

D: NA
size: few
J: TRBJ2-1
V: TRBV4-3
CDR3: CASSQEVRSRYNEQFF
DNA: TGCGCCAGCAGCCAAGAAGTGCGGAGCCGTTACAATGAGCAGTTCTTC

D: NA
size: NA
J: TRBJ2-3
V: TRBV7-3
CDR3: CASSLTYRGGVGDTQYF
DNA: TGTGCCAGCAGCTTAACTTACCGTGGCGGGGTTGGTGATACGCAGTATTTT

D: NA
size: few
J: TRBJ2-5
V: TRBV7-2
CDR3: CASSLPNSQETQYF
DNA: TGTGCCAGCAGCTTACCCAACAGCCAAGAGACCCAGTACTTC

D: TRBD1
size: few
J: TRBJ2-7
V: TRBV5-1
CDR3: CASSSRTGDEQYF
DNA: TGCGCCAGCAGCTCGAGGACAGGGGACGAGCAGTACTTC

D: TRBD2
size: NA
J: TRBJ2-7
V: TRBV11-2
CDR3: CASSHPGTSQYF
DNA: TGTGCCAGCAGCCACCCCGGGACTAGCCAGTACTTC

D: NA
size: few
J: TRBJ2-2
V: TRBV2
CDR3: CASRGQGNTGELFF
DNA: TGTGCCAGCCGTGGCCAGGGTAACACCGGGGAGCTGTTTTTT

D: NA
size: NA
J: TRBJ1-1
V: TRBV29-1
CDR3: CSVAVNRDTEAFF
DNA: TGCAGCGTTGCGGTCAACAGGGACACTGAAGCTTTCTTT

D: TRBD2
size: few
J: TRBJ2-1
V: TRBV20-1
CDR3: CSARRLGEGFF
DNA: TGCAGTGCTAGGAGACTAGGGGAGGGTTTCTTC

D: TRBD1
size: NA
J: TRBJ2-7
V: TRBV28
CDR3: CASSPWTGGSYEQYF
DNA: TGTGCCAGCAGTCCCTGGACAGGGGGCTCATACGAGCAGTACTTC

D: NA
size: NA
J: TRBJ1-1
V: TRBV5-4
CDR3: CASSSWVGLSILNTEAFF
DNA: TGTGCCAGCAGCTCCTGGGTGGGCCTCTCGATTTTGAACACTGAAGCTTTCTTT

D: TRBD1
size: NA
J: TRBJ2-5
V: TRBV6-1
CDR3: CASFSGTGGREAQYF
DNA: TGTGCCAGCTTCTCGGGGACAGGAGGGAGAGAGGCCCAGTACTTC

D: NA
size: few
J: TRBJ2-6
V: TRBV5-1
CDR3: CASSIQGLRSGANVLTF
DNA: TGCGCCAGCAGCATTCAGGGTCTCAGATCTGGGGCCAACGTCCTGACTTTC

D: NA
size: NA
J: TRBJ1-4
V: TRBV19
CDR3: CASRGGATNEKLFF
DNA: TGTGCCAGTAGAGGCGGTGCAACTAATGAAAAACTGTTTTTT

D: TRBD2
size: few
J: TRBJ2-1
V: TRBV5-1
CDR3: CASSLGREGYSEQFF
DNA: TGCGCCAGCAGCTTGGGGCGGGAGGGCTATAGTGAGCAGTTCTTC

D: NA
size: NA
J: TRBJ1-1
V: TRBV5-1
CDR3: CASRDFTNTEAFF
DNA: TGCGCCAGCCGGGACTTTACGAACACTGAAGCTTTCTTT

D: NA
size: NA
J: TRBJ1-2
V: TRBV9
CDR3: CASSTIQGFYGYTF
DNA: TGTGCCAGCAGCACAATACAGGGTTTCTATGGCTACACCTTC

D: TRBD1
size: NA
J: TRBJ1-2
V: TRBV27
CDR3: CASSSTTGVNYGYTF
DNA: TGTGCCAGCAGTTCCACGACAGGGGTGAACTATGGCTACACCTTC

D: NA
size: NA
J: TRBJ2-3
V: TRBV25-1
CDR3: CATSDTGGTDTQYF
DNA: TGTGCCACATCGGACACTGGGGGCACAGATACGCAGTATTTT

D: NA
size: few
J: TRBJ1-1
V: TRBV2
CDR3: CASIPEVNTEAFF
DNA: TGTGCCAGCATTCCTGAGGTGAACACTGAAGCTTTCTTT

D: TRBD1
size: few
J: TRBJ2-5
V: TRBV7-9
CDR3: CASSWGQGRETQYF
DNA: TGTGCCAGCAGCTGGGGACAGGGGAGGGAGACCCAGTACTTC

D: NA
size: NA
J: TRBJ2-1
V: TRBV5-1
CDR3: CASSLGGSLSEEQFF
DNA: TGCGCCAGCAGCTTGGGCGGAAGTCTGTCGGAGGAGCAGTTCTTC

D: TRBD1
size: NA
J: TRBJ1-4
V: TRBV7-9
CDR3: CASSWTGGDEKLFF
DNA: TGTGCCAGCAGCTGGACAGGGGGGGATGAAAAACTGTTTTTT

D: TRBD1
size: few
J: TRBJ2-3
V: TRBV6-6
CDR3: CASDTGTAVSTDTQYF
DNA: TGTGCCAGCGATACCGGGACAGCTGTAAGCACAGATACGCAGTATTTT

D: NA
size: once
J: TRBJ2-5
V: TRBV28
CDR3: CASSSGGRQETQYF
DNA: TGTGCCAGCAGTTCTGGGGGCAGACAAGAGACCCAGTACTTC

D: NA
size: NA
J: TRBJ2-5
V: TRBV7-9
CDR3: CASSLMGLSGQETQYF
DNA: TGTGCCAGCAGCTTAATGGGGCTGAGCGGGCAAGAGACCCAGTACTTC

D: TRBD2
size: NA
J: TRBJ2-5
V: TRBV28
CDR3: CASRSGTRDQETQYF
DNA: TGTGCCAGCAGAAGCGGGACTAGAGATCAAGAGACCCAGTACTTC

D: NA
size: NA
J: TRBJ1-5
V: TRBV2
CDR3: CASSFLEGGRQPQHF
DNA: TGTGCCAGCAGCTTCCTAGAGGGTGGGCGACAGCCCCAGCATTTT

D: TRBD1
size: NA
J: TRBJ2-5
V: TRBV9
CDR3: CASSVVDRAKTQYF
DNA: TGTGCCAGCAGCGTAGTAGACAGGGCGAAGACCCAGTACTTC

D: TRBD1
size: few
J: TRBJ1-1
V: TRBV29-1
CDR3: CSGTGTVNTEAFF
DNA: TGCAGCGGGACCGGGACAGTGAACACTGAAGCTTTCTTT

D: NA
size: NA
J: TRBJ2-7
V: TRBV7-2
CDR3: CASSLSSERTYEQYF
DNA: TGTGCCAGCAGCTTATCTAGCGAAAGAACCTACGAGCAGTACTTC

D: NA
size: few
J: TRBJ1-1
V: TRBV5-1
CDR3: CASSSYPGGVNTEAFF
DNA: TGCGCCAGCAGCTCCTACCCCGGAGGAGTGAACACTGAAGCTTTCTTT

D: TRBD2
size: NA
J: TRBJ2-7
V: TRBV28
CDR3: CASMTSGRREQYF
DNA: TGTGCCAGCATGACTAGCGGGAGACGAGAGCAGTACTTC

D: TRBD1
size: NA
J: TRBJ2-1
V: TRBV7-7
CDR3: CASSLERFRGTYNEQFF
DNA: TGTGCCAGCAGCTTAGAACGGTTCAGGGGGACCTACAATGAGCAGTTCTTC

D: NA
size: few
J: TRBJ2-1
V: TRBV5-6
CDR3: CASSLEAISSYNEQFF
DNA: TGTGCCAGCAGCCTAGAAGCAATCAGCTCCTACAATGAGCAGTTCTTC

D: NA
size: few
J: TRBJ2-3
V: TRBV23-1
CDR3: CASSQNTGFSTDTQYF
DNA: TGCGCCAGCAGTCAAAATACAGGATTCAGCACAGATACGCAGTATTTT

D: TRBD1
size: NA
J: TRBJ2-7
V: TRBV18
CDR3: CASSPGTAPYEQYF
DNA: TGTGCCAGCTCACCTGGGACAGCTCCCTACGAGCAGTACTTC

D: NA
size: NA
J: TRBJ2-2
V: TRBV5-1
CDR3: CASSPDGGRNTGELFF
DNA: TGCGCCAGCAGCCCGGACGGAGGGCGAAACACCGGGGAGCTGTTTTTT